The entry below describes one TCR beta chain. The protocol was immunoSEQ multiplex PCR, while the TCRdb copy is restricted to in-frame clones and leaves out a portion. This table has around 41,000 clones, about 85% appearing once. This record comes from a study of blood T cell repertoires in COVID-19. The overall study: Acute and convalescent COVID-19 samples came from the United States, Italy and Spain. PBMCs, B-cell-depleted T cells, or T cells provided the cDNA or gDNA that made up the material.

The CDR3 is 15 amino acids. Germline lookup yields CDR1 LGHDT and CDR2 YNNKEL (reference sequence). Trimming removed 0 bases from V and 0 bases from J, with 3 bases in between. This chain joins TRBV3-1 (or the pseudogene TRBV3-2) and TRBJ2-6; D is undetermined. The TCR was taken from a woman of 80 years or more with acute or convalescent COVID-19. The source material was peripheral blood. The CDR3 here is CASSQDHSGANVLTF. DNA of the CDR3: TGTGCCAGCAGCCAAGACCACTCTGGGGCCAACGTCCTGACTTTC.